The sample holds many counts of the clone carrying this T cell receptor (beta chain). This entry comes from a study of T-cell reconstitution after alpha-beta-depleted transplantation in children. Unique molecular identifiers were incorporated into the prepared TCRbeta library. TCRdb re-analysed the PCR reads in MiXCR, keeping a single row per CDR3 protein. The data contain some 200,000 distinct CDR3 sequences, roughly 15% of them singletons. The CDR3 covers 14 residues. The ends were cut back, 6 bases at V and 4 bases at J, with 19 bases in the middle. Germline CDR1 is SQVTM and CDR2 is ANQGSEA. This specimen consisted of PBMCs from the stem cell graft donor, obtained from the stem cell graft. The rearrangement links TRBV29-1 to TRBJ2-7; D is uncertain. The clonotype comes from a human donor who donated a stem cell graft to a child with acute lymphoblastic leukemia. The CDR3 loop reads CSVKSDQLRYEQYF. The CDR3 coding sequence is TGCAGCGTGAAATCCGACCAGCTCCGGTACGAGCAGTACTTC.